The entry below describes one T cell receptor beta chain. CDR3 length equals 15 residues. Losses at the gene ends were 5 bases for V and 10 bases for J; bases not matched to a gene: 9. Germline V gene sequence: CDR1 SGHTA, CDR2 FQGTGA. The sample belongs to a study of blood T cell repertoires in COVID-19. Study as a whole: The study drew acute and convalescent COVID-19 samples from the United States, Italy and Spain. From T cells, B-cell-depleted T cells, or PBMCs came the material, which was cDNA or gDNA.

Per the original data handling: Reference gene primer amplification gave estimated nucleated cell counts. Assay: immunoSEQ multiplex PCR; the TCRdb copy retains only in-frame clones and omits some. That table supplies the V and J calls and clone size; D and trimming were determined from the DNA. The sample lists 90,000 to 150,000 clones, approximately 81% seen once, with about 4% in the top ten. This chain connects TRBV7-3 to TRBJ2-1; 12 bases agree with TRBD1. The TCR sequence derives from an elderly woman with acute or convalescent COVID-19. Material for sequencing was peripheral blood. The CDR3 region is CASSPSGTGGREQFF. As DNA, the CDR3 is TGTGCCAGCAGCCCCTCCGGGACAGGGGGCCGGGAGCAGTTCTTC.